In this sample, the clone carrying this T cell receptor (beta chain) turned up once. Its specificity is not known. Trimming stripped 1 base from V and 4 bases from J, with 16 bases between. The CDR3 sequence is 16 residues long. Germline V gene sequence: CDR1 LNHNV, CDR2 YYDKDF (reference sequence). Profiling relied on immunoSEQ multiplex PCR, and the TCRdb table lists in-frame clones only, not all of them. Of 80,000 to 95,000 clones in the sample, 60% to 80% are singletons; the top ten hold 20% to 30%. This sample stems from a study of CD8 T cell repertoires and HIV-1 epitope variants. Across the whole study: Epitopes were three Gag families plus Nef HW9 and YT9. Notes on the study in general: Nef KF9 drew five clonotypes and HW9 one, without TAALDMSHF responses.

Sequenced material: uncultured baseline CD8+ T cells from peripheral blood mononuclear cells (PBMCs). This sequence was found in a male donor with HIV. The chain is built from TRBV15 and TRBJ1-2; D may be TRBD1 (5 bases). The CDR3: CATSRVPGPDVYGYTF. The CDR3 region has the DNA TGTGCCACCAGCAGAGTTCCGGGACCAGATGTCTATGGCTACACCTTC.